This T cell receptor (beta chain) was recovered during a study of Graves' ophthalmopathy and Graves' hyperthyroidism. The study's findings and limits: Blood also contained most of the expanded thyroid clonotypes above 0.001 frequency.

Germline V gene lookup returns CDR1 DFQATT and CDR2 SNEGSKA (reference sequence). Trimming cost V 2 bases and J 4 bases, with 11 bases left between them. The length of the CDR3 is 13 residues. A note on this clonotype: Its antigen is still unknown.

RNA transcripts yielded amplified TCR beta CDR3 regions. Investigators did first-round RT-PCR with HTBI primers, then second-round multiplex PCR. Each CDR3 protein is one row after TCRdb ran MiXCR on the multiplex PCR reads. The data contain about 640,000 distinct CDR3 sequences, roughly 39% of them singletons. The starting material, 8 to 10 ml of fresh peripheral blood, provided the PBMCs. The sample taken for sequencing was peripheral blood. This TCR derives from an adult man with Graves' ophthalmopathy. This chain links TRBV20-1 with TRBJ1-2; the D gene is possibly TRBD1 (5 bases). DNA of the CDR3: TGCAGTGCTAGACGGGGGATGAGCTATGGCTACACCTTC. Translating gives CSARRGMSYGYTF.